This T cell receptor beta chain was identified in a study of T cell changes during pregnancy in multiple sclerosis. The CDR3 is made up of 15 amino acids. The germline V gene encodes CDR1 SGHRS and CDR2 YFSETQ. The J segment lost 2 bases and the V segment lost 3 bases, leaving 6 bases of the junction unmatched. This clone occurred once. Some clones are missing from TCRdb's copy, which holds only in-frame ones; the method was immunoSEQ multiplex PCR. The table includes over 70,000 clones, 75% to 95% detected once. Specimen: peripheral blood, collected in the first trimester of pregnancy. J is TRBJ2-5 and V is TRBV5-1; 8 nucleotides align to TRBD1. The origin of this receptor is a female donor in good health, enrolled as a control in a pregnancy study. CDR3 protein: CASSSQGAQQETQYF. The DNA for the CDR3 is TGCGCCAGCAGCTCCCAGGGGGCGCAACAAGAGACCCAGTACTTC.